The 23 T cell receptor beta chains listed next were all sequenced from one sample in a study of shared clonotypes between healthy human individuals. Clones were read by immunoSEQ multiplex PCR, and TCRdb kept only the in-frame ones, dropping some. The table has about 2.4 million clones, roughly nine tenths seen once. The sequenced sample was naive CD4+ T cells sorted from blood. The subset here: CD45RA+ positively selected. The receptors were gathered from a man younger than 35 in good health.

The CDR3 spells CASSKTTGLIQETQYF. DNA for the CDR3: TGTGCCAGTAGTAAAACGACAGGGCTGATCCAAGAGACCCAGTACTTC. The rearrangement links TRBV19 to TRBJ2-5; 7 positions agree with TRBD1. Germline CDR1 reads LNHDA; CDR2 reads SQIVND (reference sequence). Trimming removed 4 bases from V and 1 base from J; junction bases left unmatched: 9. The CDR3 consists of 16 residues.

This rearrangement joins TRBV18 to TRBJ2-5; D is possibly TRBD1 or TRBD2 (5 bases each). This CDR3 comprises 15 residues. Germline CDR1 reads KGHSH; CDR2 reads LQKENI. With 1 base removed from V and 5 bases from J, the gap between germline ends came to 14 bases. The CDR3 DNA reads as TGTGCCAGCTCACCACAAAGGGACCTCCTGGAGACCCAGTACTTC. This codes for CASSPQRDLLETQYF.

The chain combines TRBV18 with TRBJ2-5, with a tentative D call TRBD2 (6 bases). This CDR3 has 14 amino acids. Trimming shortened V by 2 bases and J by 5 bases, and 12 bases separated the two germline ends. The germline gives CDR1 KGHSH, CDR2 LQKENI. The DNA of the CDR3 is TGTGCCAGCTCACCAACGCTAGCGCCGGAGACCCAGTACTTC. Its protein is CASSPTLAPETQYF.

A note on this clone: Other DNA sequences of this sample code for an identical CDR3. The chain has TRBV6-6 and TRBJ2-5; D is possibly TRBD1 (6 bases). In germline, CDR1 is MNHNY, CDR2 SVGAGI (reference sequence). V was pared by 0 bases and J by 2 bases, with 10 bases between. CDR3 length equals 15 residues. The CDR3: CASSYSRQVQETQYF. For the CDR3, the DNA is TGTGCCAGCAGTTACTCCCGACAGGTACAAGAGACCCAGTACTTC.

Notes on this clone: The identical CDR3 is also encoded by other nucleotide sequences in the sample. The gene calls are TRBV21-1 and TRBJ2-7; the DNA was not compared with TRBD2, the D call given in the table. TRBV21-1 is deemed a pseudogene. The CDR3 is made up of 16 amino acids. The CDR3 sequence is CASSKATSGVSYEQYF. Written as DNA, the CDR3 is TGTGCCAGCAGCAAAGCAACTAGCGGGGTCTCCTACGAGCAGTACTTC.

V is TRBV18 and J is TRBJ1-2; no definite D call. Deletions cut 1 base from V and 4 bases from J, with 10 bases between. The V gene's germline CDR1 is KGHSH and CDR2 LQKENI. The CDR3 length is 14 residues. CDR3 DNA: TGTGCCAGCTCACCACTTAAGGACGTCTATGGCTACACCTTC. Residues: CASSPLKDVYGYTF.

The chain combines TRBV10-3 with TRBJ1-2, with D perhaps matching TRBD1 (6 bases). The CDR3 is 15 amino acids. The V gene lost 5 bases and the J gene lost 2 bases, with 15 bases spanning the gap. Germline V CDR1 and CDR2: ENHRY, SYGVKD. The CDR3 loop reads CAISQNGDTNYGYTF. The DNA of the CDR3 is TGTGCCATCAGTCAGAACGGGGACACGAACTATGGCTACACCTTC.

The V gene is TRBV9, the J gene TRBJ2-3; D call uncertain. Germline loops: CDR1 SGDLS, CDR2 YYNGEE. The CDR3 loop spans 15 amino acids. Trimming took 0 bases from V and 2 from J, leaving 10 bases between them. The CDR3 region has the DNA TGTGCCAGCAGCGTAGTGGCTAATCCCACAGATACGCAGTATTTT. It yields the protein CASSVVANPTDTQYF.

The rearrangement joins TRBV18 to TRBJ2-3, with TRBD1 matching 8 bases. The CDR3 consists of 16 residues. Germline assignment: CDR1 KGHSH and CDR2 LQKENI. The V segment lost 3 bases and the J segment 2 bases; nucleotides outside the gene matches: 7. The CDR3 sequence is CASSPGQGAFTDTQYF. DNA for the CDR3: TGTGCCAGCTCACCGGGCCAGGGGGCATTCACAGATACGCAGTATTTT.

The chain has TRBV5-1 and TRBJ2-3; D is ambiguous. CDR1 and CDR2 (germline): SGHRS, YFSETQ. CDR3 length: 16 residues. The V end lost 0 bases, the J end lost 4 bases, and 15 bases lay between the germline ends. For the CDR3, the DNA is TGCGCCAGCAGCTTGGGGGCCGGATTCTCCTCAGATACGCAGTATTTT. Encoded protein: CASSLGAGFSSDTQYF. The entire variable domain, with the rest obtained from reference TRBV5-1 and TRBJ2-3, is as follows: KAGVTQTPRYLIKTRGQQVTLSCSPISGHRSVSWYQQTPGQGLQFLFEYFSETQRNKGNFPGRFSGRQFSNSRSEMNVSTLELGDSALYLCASSLGAGFSSDTQYFGPGTRLTVL.

V gene TRBV10-3 combines with J gene TRBJ2-3; no clear D gene. The V gene lost 11 bases and the J gene lost 0 bases, with 9 bases spanning the gap. Germline loops: CDR1 ENHRY, CDR2 SYGVKD. This CDR3 has 12 residues. CDR3 DNA: TGTGCCGTAAGGATTAGCACAGATACGCAGTATTTT. This gives the protein CAVRISTDTQYF.

The gene calls are TRBV10-1 and TRBJ2-1; the D gene could be TRBD1 or TRBD2 (5 bases each). Between the trimmed V and J ends, which lost 3 bases and 5 bases, there was a span of 17 bases. The CDR3 has 16 amino acids. The germline V gene encodes CDR1 WNHNN and CDR2 SYGVQD (reference sequence). The CDR3 region is CASSDGAGPGHNEQFF. DNA of the CDR3: TGCGCCAGCAGTGACGGGGCGGGTCCGGGCCACAATGAGCAGTTCTTC.

The chain uses TRBV6-1 and TRBJ2-7; 8 positions agree with TRBD1. CDR3 length equals 15 residues. Per the germline V gene, CDR1 is MNHNS and CDR2 is SASEGT. V shed 3 bases, J shed 3 bases, and the junction held 7 bases outside the gene matches. For the CDR3, the DNA is TGTGCCAGCAGTGAGGGGACAGGCGCGTACTACGAGCAGTACTTC. Amino acids: CASSEGTGAYYEQYF.

V and J are TRBV6-5 and TRBJ2-5; no reliable D call. The CDR3 contains 16 residues. Germline assignment: CDR1 MNHEY and CDR2 SVGAGI. V dropped 0 bases and J dropped 5 bases, with 16 bases sitting between them. This chain's CDR3 is CASSYSDVRWSETQYF. The CDR3 nucleotides are TGTGCCAGCAGTTACTCAGACGTCCGGTGGTCTGAGACCCAGTACTTC.

CDR3 loop: CASSSGGFPQEQYF. CDR3 sequence (DNA): TGTGCCAGCAGCTCCGGAGGCTTTCCGCAGGAGCAGTACTTC. The V gene is TRBV5-4, the J gene TRBJ2-7; TRBD2 is a possible D gene (5 bases). CDR1 is SGHNT and CDR2 is YYREEE in the germline V gene (reference sequence). V was clipped by 3 bases and J by 7 bases, with 17 bases between them. The CDR3 runs 14 residues.

Points on this clone: Germline and junction disagree at one end, which may indicate a read error. The chain carries TRBV18 and TRBJ2-1, with D perhaps being TRBD1 or TRBD2 (6 bases each). Germline CDR1 and CDR2: KGHSH and LQKENI. CDR3 length: 16 residues. CDR3 sequence (DNA): TGTGCCAGCTCATCACCCGGGGGCGCCGTGTACAATGAGCAGTTCTTC. This translates into CASSSPGGAVYNEQFF. Full variable domain (remainder filled in from reference TRBV18 and TRBJ2-1): NAGVMQNPRHLVRRRGQEARLRCSPMKGHSHVYWYRQLPEEGLKFMVYLQKENIIDESGMPKERFSAEFPKEGPSILRIQQVVRGDSAAYFCASSSPGGAVYNEQFFGPGTRLTVL.

The CDR3 is CASTFWTGGYGYTF. Here the CDR3 DNA reads TGTGCCAGCACCTTCTGGACAGGGGGATATGGCTACACCTTC. V gene TRBV6-6 combines with J gene TRBJ1-2; 10 positions match TRBD1. The germline V gene has CDR1 MNHNY and CDR2 SVGAGI (reference sequence). The CDR3 length is 14 residues. With V trimmed by 7 bases and J by 5 bases, 7 bases remained unmatched.

The chain has TRBV5-1 and TRBJ1-2; D remains unclear. The germline CDR1 and CDR2 sequences are SGHRS and YFSETQ. V was trimmed by 2 bases and J by 4 bases, leaving 12 bases between them. This CDR3 comprises 14 residues. The CDR3 region has the DNA TGCGCCAGCAGCTTATCAGGTGCAGCCTATGGCTACACCTTC. Protein product: CASSLSGAAYGYTF. Complete variable domain (other parts from reference TRBV5-1 and TRBJ1-2): KAGVTQTPRYLIKTRGQQVTLSCSPISGHRSVSWYQQTPGQGLQFLFEYFSETQRNKGNFPGRFSGRQFSNSRSEMNVSTLELGDSALYLCASSLSGAAYGYTFGSGTRLTVV.

J is TRBJ1-5 and V is TRBV27; weak D call: TRBD1 (5 bases). Germline lookup yields CDR1 MNHEY and CDR2 SMNVEV (reference sequence). This CDR3 is 13 amino acids long. Deletions cut 9 bases from V and 0 bases from J, with 9 bases between. CDR3 sequence: CASRGDSNQPQHF. CDR3 coding DNA: TGTGCCAGTAGAGGGGATAGCAATCAGCCCCAGCATTTT.

On this clone itself: Different DNA sequences within this sample yield the same CDR3. The rearrangement joins TRBV7-8 to TRBJ2-7; D unresolved. The CDR3 spans 14 residues. Trimming took 1 base from V and 0 from J, leaving 7 bases between them. CDR1 is SGHVS and CDR2 is FQNEAQ in the germline V gene. CDR3: CASSLVWSSYEQYF. CDR3 coding DNA: TGTGCCAGCAGCTTAGTCTGGTCCTCCTACGAGCAGTACTTC. The variable domain in full, completed from reference TRBV7-8 and TRBJ2-7, reads GAGVSQSPRYKVAKRGQDVALRCDPISGHVSLFWYQQALGQGPEFLTYFQNEAQLDKSGLPSDRFFAERPEGSVSTLKIQRTQQEDSAVYLCASSLVWSSYEQYFGPGTRLTVT.

The gene calls are TRBV5-6 and TRBJ2-1; 8 bases align to TRBD1. Germline V lookup: CDR1 SGHDT, CDR2 YYEEEE. The ends lost 4 bases at V and 13 bases at J; junction bases unmatched: 13. The CDR3 has 14 amino acids. DNA for the CDR3: TGTGCCAGCAGCGAAAAACCAGGGGGCGCGGTACAGTTCTTC. This sequence encodes CASSEKPGGAVQFF.

In its sample, this clone was seen a few times. Additional DNA sequences in this sample encode the identical CDR3. This chain links TRBV2 with TRBJ1-1; unclear D gene. The germline CDR1 and CDR2 sequences are SNHLY and FYNNEI. Trimming cost V 2 bases and J 1 base, with 5 bases left between them. CDR3 length: 13 amino acids. DNA for the CDR3: TGTGCCAGCAGTGAATACTGGAACACTGAAGCTTTCTTT. The encoded protein is CASSEYWNTEAFF.

This clone was counted once. Other DNA sequences in the same sample also yield this CDR3. The V call is TRBV18, the J call TRBJ1-6, with D possibly matching TRBD1 (5 bases). Trimming pared 2 bases from V and 7 bases from J, leaving 9 bases between. This CDR3 spans 14 amino acids. CDR1 is KGHSH, CDR2 LQKENI, per germline. CDR3 DNA sequence: TGTGCCAGCTCACCAGGGACCGGAAATTCACCCCTCCACTTT. Protein product: CASSPGTGNSPLHF.